Listed below are T cell receptor beta chains from one sample, sequenced in a study of T cell responses to AZD1222 COVID-19 vaccine. TCRdb's table, derived via immunoSEQ multiplex PCR, lists solely in-frame clones and lacks some. The table shows about 75,000 clones, with 80% to 90% occurring only once. The material sequenced was peripheral blood, taken 28 days after the second AZD1222 dose. The receptors here all came from an adult who received the AZD1222 COVID-19 vaccine. Both conserved end residues are part of each CDR3. A D gene is named only where the DNA matches it firmly. Clone size is given for some rows only: seen once, a few or many times, or a class if the clone is expanded.

V gene: TRBV5-1
D gene: NA
CDR3 length: 15
clone size: few
J gene: TRBJ1-1
CDR3 protein: CASSPAGLMNTEAFF
CDR3 DNA: TGCGCCAGCAGCCCGGCGGGTCTTATGAACACTGAAGCTTTCTTT

V gene: TRBV5-4
D gene: NA
CDR3 length: 13
clone size: NA
J gene: TRBJ2-7
CDR3 protein: CASSLTGSYEQYF
CDR3 DNA: TGTGCCAGCAGCTTGACAGGGAGCTACGAGCAGTACTTC

V gene: TRBV7-9
D gene: NA
CDR3 length: 15
clone size: NA
J gene: TRBJ1-1
CDR3 protein: CASSLYEVGNTEAFF
CDR3 DNA: TGTGCCAGCAGCTTATATGAGGTAGGGAACACTGAAGCTTTCTTT

V gene: TRBV6-5
D gene: TRBD1
CDR3 length: 15
clone size: NA
J gene: TRBJ2-1
CDR3 protein: CASSPTPDRTNEQFF
CDR3 DNA: TGTGCCAGCAGTCCAACGCCGGACAGGACCAATGAGCAGTTCTTC

V gene: TRBV28
D gene: TRBD2
CDR3 length: 18
clone size: once
J gene: TRBJ2-7
CDR3 protein: CASSLLLPTSGGAWEQYF
CDR3 DNA: TGTGCCAGCAGTCTCCTCCTACCCACTAGCGGGGGGGCGTGGGAGCAGTACTTC

V gene: TRBV6-1
D gene: NA
CDR3 length: 15
clone size: once
J gene: TRBJ2-2
CDR3 protein: CASSERPVSTGELFF
CDR3 DNA: TGTGCCAGCAGTGAAAGGCCCGTCAGCACCGGGGAGCTGTTTTTT

V gene: TRBV4-1
D gene: TRBD1
CDR3 length: 14
clone size: NA
J gene: TRBJ1-2
CDR3 protein: CASSLGTGDFGYTF
CDR3 DNA: TGCGCCAGCAGCCTTGGGACAGGGGATTTTGGCTACACCTTC

V gene: TRBV7-9
D gene: NA
CDR3 length: 14
clone size: NA
J gene: TRBJ1-6
CDR3 protein: CASSLGYTNSPLHF
CDR3 DNA: TGTGCCAGCAGCTTAGGGTATACGAATTCACCCCTCCACTTT

V gene: TRBV3-1/TRBV3-2
D gene: NA
CDR3 length: 14
clone size: NA
J gene: TRBJ1-1
CDR3 protein: CASSSRDRSTEAFF
CDR3 DNA: TGTGCCAGCAGCTCTAGGGATAGGTCCACTGAAGCTTTCTTT

V gene: TRBV29-1
D gene: TRBD2
CDR3 length: 14
clone size: NA
J gene: TRBJ2-5
CDR3 protein: CSAATLSGTETQYF
CDR3 DNA: TGCAGCGCCGCCACCTTAAGCGGGACAGAGACCCAGTACTTC

V gene: TRBV5-4
D gene: NA
CDR3 length: 17
clone size: few
J gene: TRBJ1-4
CDR3 protein: CASSPPGPAGVVEKLFF
CDR3 DNA: TGTGCCAGCAGCCCCCCCGGCCCTGCAGGGGTAGTGGAAAAACTGTTTTTT

V gene: TRBV7-2
D gene: NA
CDR3 length: 14
clone size: NA
J gene: TRBJ1-5
CDR3 protein: CASSLGVSNQPQHF
CDR3 DNA: TGTGCCAGCAGCCTGGGCGTGAGCAATCAGCCCCAGCATTTT